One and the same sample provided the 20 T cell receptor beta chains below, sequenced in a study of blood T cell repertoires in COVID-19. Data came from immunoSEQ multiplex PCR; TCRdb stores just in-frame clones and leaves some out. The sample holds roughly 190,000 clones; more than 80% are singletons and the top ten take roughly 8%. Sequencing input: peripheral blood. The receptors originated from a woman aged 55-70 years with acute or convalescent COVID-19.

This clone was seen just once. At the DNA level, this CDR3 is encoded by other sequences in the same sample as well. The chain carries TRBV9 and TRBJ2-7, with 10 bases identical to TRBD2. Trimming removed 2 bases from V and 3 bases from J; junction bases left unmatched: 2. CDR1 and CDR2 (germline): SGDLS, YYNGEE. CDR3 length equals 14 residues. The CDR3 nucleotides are TGTGCCAGCAGCGTGGCTAGCGGGAGCTACGAGCAGTACTTC. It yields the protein CASSVASGSYEQYF.

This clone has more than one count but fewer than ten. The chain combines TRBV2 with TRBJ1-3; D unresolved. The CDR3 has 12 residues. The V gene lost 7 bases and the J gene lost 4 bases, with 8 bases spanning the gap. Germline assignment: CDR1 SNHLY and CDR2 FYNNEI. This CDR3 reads CASKLDGNTIYF. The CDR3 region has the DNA TGTGCCAGCAAGCTAGACGGAAACACCATATATTTT.

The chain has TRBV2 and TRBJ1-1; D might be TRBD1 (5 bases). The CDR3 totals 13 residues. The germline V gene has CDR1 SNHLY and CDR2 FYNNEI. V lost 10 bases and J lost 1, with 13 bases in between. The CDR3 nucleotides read TGTGCCACGCGACCGACAGAGAACACTGAAGCTTTCTTT. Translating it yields CATRPTENTEAFF.

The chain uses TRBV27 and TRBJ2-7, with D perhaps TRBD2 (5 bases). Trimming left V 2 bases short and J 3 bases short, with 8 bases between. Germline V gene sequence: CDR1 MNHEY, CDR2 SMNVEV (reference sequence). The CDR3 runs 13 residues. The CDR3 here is CASSLVGSYEQYF. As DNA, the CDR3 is TGTGCCAGCAGTTTAGTGGGGAGCTACGAGCAGTACTTC.

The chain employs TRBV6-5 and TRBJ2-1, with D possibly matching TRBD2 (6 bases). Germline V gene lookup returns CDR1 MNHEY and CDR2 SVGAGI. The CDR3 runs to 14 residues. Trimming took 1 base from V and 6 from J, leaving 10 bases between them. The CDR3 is CASSYLGLVNEQFF. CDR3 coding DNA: TGTGCCAGCAGTTACTTGGGACTTGTCAATGAGCAGTTCTTC.

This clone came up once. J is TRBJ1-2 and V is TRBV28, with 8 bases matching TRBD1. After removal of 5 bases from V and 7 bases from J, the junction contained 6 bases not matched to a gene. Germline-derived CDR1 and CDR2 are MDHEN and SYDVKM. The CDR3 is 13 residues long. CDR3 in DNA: TGTGCCAGCAGTCCTGGACAGGGAGGTGGCTACACCTTC. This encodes CASSPGQGGGYTF.

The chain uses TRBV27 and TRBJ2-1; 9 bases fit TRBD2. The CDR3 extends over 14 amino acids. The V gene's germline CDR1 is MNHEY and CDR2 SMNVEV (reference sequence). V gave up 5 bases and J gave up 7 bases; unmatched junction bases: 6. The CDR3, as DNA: TGTGCCAGCAGTCGTAGCGGGAGTAAGAATGAGCAGTTCTTC. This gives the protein CASSRSGSKNEQFF.

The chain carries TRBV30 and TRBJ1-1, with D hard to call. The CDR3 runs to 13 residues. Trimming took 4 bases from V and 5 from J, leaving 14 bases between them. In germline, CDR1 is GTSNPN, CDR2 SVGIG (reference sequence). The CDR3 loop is CAWIARPGTEAFF. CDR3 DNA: TGTGCCTGGATCGCGAGGCCGGGGACTGAAGCTTTCTTT.

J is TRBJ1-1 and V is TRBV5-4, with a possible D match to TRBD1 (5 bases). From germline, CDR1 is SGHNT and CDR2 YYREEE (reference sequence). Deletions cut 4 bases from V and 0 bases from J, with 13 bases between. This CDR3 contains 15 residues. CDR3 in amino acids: CASSKGRVMNTEAFF. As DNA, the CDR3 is TGTGCCAGCAGCAAGGGGAGGGTCATGAACACTGAAGCTTTCTTT.

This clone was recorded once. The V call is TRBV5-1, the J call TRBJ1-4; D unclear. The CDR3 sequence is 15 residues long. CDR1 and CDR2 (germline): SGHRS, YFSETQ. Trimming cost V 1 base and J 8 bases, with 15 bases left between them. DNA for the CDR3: TGCGCCAGCAGCTTGTCCGCCAGGATAGGAGAAAAACTGTTTTTT. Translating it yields CASSLSARIGEKLFF. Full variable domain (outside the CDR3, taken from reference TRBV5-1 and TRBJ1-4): KAGVTQTPRYLIKTRGQQVTLSCSPISGHRSVSWYQQTPGQGLQFLFEYFSETQRNKGNFPGRFSGRQFSNSRSEMNVSTLELGDSALYLCASSLSARIGEKLFFGSGTQLSVL.

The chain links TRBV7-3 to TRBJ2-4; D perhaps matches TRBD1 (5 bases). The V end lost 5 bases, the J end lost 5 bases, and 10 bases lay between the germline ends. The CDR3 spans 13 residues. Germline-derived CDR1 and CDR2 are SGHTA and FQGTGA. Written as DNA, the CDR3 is TGTGCCAGCAGCGAGACAGAGCAAAACATTCAGTACTTC. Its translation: CASSETEQNIQYF.

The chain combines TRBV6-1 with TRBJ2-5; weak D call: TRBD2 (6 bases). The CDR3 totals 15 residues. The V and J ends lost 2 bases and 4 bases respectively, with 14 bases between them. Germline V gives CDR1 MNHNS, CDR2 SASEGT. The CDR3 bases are TGTGCCAGCAGTGAATCGAGGATCGGGGGAGAGACCCAGTACTTC. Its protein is CASSESRIGGETQYF.

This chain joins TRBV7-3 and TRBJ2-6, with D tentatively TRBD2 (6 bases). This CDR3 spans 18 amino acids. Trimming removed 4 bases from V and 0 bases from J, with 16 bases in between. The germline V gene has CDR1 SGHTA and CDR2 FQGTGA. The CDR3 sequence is CASSSLGRIGSGANVLTF. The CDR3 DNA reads TGTGCCAGCAGCTCCCTTGGGAGGATTGGCTCTGGGGCCAACGTCCTGACTTTC.

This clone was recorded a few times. This CDR3 reads CASSANRGEQFF. The CDR3 DNA is TGTGCCAGTAGTGCCAACAGGGGGGAGCAGTTCTTC. The chain has TRBV19 and TRBJ2-1; 8 bases align to TRBD1. The V gene's germline CDR1 is LNHDA and CDR2 SQIVND (reference sequence). There are 12 residues in the CDR3. Germline trimming cut 5 bases from V and 10 bases from J; bases unmatched to any gene: 4.

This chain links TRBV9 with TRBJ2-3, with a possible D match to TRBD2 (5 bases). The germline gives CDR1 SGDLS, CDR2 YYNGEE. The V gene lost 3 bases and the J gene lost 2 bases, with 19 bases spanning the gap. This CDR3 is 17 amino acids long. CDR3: CASSARYGLDPTDTQYF. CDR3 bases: TGTGCCAGCAGCGCGCGATATGGACTCGACCCCACAGATACGCAGTATTTT. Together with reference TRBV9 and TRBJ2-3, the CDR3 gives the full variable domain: DSGVTQTPKHLITATGQRVTLRCSPRSGDLSVYWYQQSLDQGLQFLIQYYNGEERAKGNILERFSAQQFPDLHSELNLSSLELGDSALYFCASSARYGLDPTDTQYFGPGTRLTVL.

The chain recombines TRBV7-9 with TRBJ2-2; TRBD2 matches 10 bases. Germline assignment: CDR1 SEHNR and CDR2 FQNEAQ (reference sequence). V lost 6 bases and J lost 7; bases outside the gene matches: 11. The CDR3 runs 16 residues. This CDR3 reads CASSFGRTSGSGELFF. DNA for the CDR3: TGTGCCAGCAGTTTCGGTCGGACTAGCGGCAGCGGGGAGCTGTTTTTT.

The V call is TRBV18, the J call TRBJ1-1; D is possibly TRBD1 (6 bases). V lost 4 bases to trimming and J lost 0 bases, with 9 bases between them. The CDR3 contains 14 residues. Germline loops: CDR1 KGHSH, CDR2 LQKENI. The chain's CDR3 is CASSLRDMNTEAFF. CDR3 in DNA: TGTGCCAGCTCACTTCGGGACATGAACACTGAAGCTTTCTTT. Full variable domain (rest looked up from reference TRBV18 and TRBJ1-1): NAGVMQNPRHLVRRRGQEARLRCSPMKGHSHVYWYRQLPEEGLKFMVYLQKENIIDESGMPKERFSAEFPKEGPSILRIQQVVRGDSAAYFCASSLRDMNTEAFFGQGTRLTVV.

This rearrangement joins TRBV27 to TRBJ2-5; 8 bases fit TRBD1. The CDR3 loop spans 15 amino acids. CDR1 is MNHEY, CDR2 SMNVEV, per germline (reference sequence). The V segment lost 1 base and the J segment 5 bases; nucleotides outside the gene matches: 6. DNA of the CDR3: TGTGCCAGCAGTTTATGGGCAGGGGGCAGGGAGACCCAGTACTTC. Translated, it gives CASSLWAGGRETQYF.

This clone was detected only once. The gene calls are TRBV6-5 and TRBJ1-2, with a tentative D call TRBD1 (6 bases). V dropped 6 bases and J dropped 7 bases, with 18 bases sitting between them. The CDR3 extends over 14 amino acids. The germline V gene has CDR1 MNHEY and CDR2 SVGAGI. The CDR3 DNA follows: TGTGCCAGCAGCCAGGGGAGAAAGCGGGGTGGCTACACCTTC. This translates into CASSQGRKRGGYTF.

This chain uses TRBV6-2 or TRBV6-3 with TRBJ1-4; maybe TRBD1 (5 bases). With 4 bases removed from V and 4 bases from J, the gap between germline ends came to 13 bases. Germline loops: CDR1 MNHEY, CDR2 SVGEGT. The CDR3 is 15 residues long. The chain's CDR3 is CASSSPGGINEKLFF. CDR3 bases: TGTGCCAGCAGTTCGCCCGGGGGAATTAATGAAAAACTGTTTTTT.